A selection of T cell receptor beta chains follows, all from one sample in a study of CD8 T cells in Susac syndrome. A single record per CDR3 protein comes from TCRdb applying MiXCR to the immunoSEQ multiplex PCR reads. The sample comprises a few hundred thousand distinct CDR3 sequences, around 93% of which are singletons, and around 0.082% rests with the top ten. The sequenced material came from CD4+ T cells from PBMCs. The receptors derive from a human donor with multiple sclerosis. Each CDR3 is given with its conserved first and last residue. D genes are given only for firm matches. Size values are once, few and many counts, or a class for expanded clones, and some rows have none.

D gene: NA
clone size: NA
J gene: TRBJ1-5
V gene: TRBV2
CDR3 protein: CASNRDNQPQHF
CDR3 DNA: TGTGCCAGCAACAGGGACAATCAGCCCCAGCATTTT

D gene: NA
clone size: NA
J gene: TRBJ1-5
V gene: TRBV2
CDR3 protein: CASRWRGNQPQHF
CDR3 DNA: TGTGCCAGCAGGTGGAGGGGCAATCAGCCCCAGCATTTT

D gene: NA
clone size: NA
J gene: TRBJ2-1
V gene: TRBV20-1
CDR3 protein: CSARVATEQFF
CDR3 DNA: TGCAGTGCTAGGGTTGCAACGGAGCAGTTCTTC

D gene: TRBD2
clone size: once
J gene: TRBJ2-7
V gene: TRBV18
CDR3 protein: CASSGSGGDYEQYF
CDR3 DNA: TGTGCCAGCTCAGGTAGCGGGGGAGACTACGAGCAGTACTTC

D gene: TRBD2
clone size: NA
J gene: TRBJ2-3
V gene: TRBV20-1
CDR3 protein: CSASPGGLKQYF
CDR3 DNA: TGCAGTGCTAGTCCGGGGGGGCTTAAGCAGTATTTT

D gene: NA
clone size: NA
J gene: TRBJ1-5
V gene: TRBV30
CDR3 protein: CAWSPLGKTALPQHF
CDR3 DNA: TGTGCCTGGAGTCCACTTGGCAAGACTGCTCTGCCCCAGCATTTT

D gene: NA
clone size: NA
J gene: TRBJ2-1
V gene: TRBV20-1
CDR3 protein: CSARDFRGASNEQFF
CDR3 DNA: TGCAGTGCTAGAGATTTCCGGGGGGCCAGCAATGAGCAGTTCTTC

D gene: NA
clone size: NA
J gene: TRBJ1-2
V gene: TRBV29-1
CDR3 protein: CSVALGVGYTF
CDR3 DNA: TGCAGCGTCGCTTTGGGGGTCGGCTACACCTTC

D gene: NA
clone size: NA
J gene: TRBJ2-7
V gene: TRBV3-1
CDR3 protein: CASSHEARNYEQYF
CDR3 DNA: TGTGCCAGCAGCCACGAAGCGCGGAACTACGAGCAGTACTTC

D gene: NA
clone size: NA
J gene: TRBJ2-3
V gene: TRBV7-9
CDR3 protein: CASSLEGTGTDTQYF
CDR3 DNA: TGTGCCAGCAGCTTAGAGGGAACCGGGACAGATACGCAGTATTTT

D gene: TRBD2
clone size: NA
J gene: TRBJ2-3
V gene: TRBV3-1
CDR3 protein: CASSQGAGGNTDTQYF
CDR3 DNA: TGTGCCAGCAGCCAAGGCGCGGGGGGGAACACAGATACGCAGTATTTT

D gene: TRBD2
clone size: NA
J gene: TRBJ2-1
V gene: TRBV5-1
CDR3 protein: CASRSGLAGGEQFF
CDR3 DNA: TGCGCCAGCAGGTCAGGACTAGCGGGGGGCGAGCAGTTCTTC

D gene: NA
clone size: NA
J gene: TRBJ2-2
V gene: TRBV3-1
CDR3 protein: CASSPQGQEVTGELFF
CDR3 DNA: TGTGCCAGCAGCCCCCAGGGGCAGGAAGTCACCGGGGAGCTGTTTTTT

D gene: NA
clone size: NA
J gene: TRBJ2-2
V gene: TRBV11-1
CDR3 protein: CASSLMRGTGELFF
CDR3 DNA: TGTGCCAGCAGCTTAATGCGGGGAACCGGGGAGCTGTTTTTT

D gene: NA
clone size: NA
J gene: TRBJ1-1
V gene: TRBV19
CDR3 protein: CASISAGMNTEAFF
CDR3 DNA: TGTGCCAGTATTTCGGCAGGGATGAACACTGAAGCTTTCTTT

D gene: NA
clone size: NA
J gene: TRBJ1-3
V gene: TRBV3-1
CDR3 protein: CASSQALSFSGNTIYF
CDR3 DNA: TGTGCCAGCAGCCAGGCCTTGAGCTTCTCTGGAAACACCATATATTTT

D gene: NA
clone size: NA
J gene: TRBJ1-4
V gene: TRBV5-1
CDR3 protein: CASSTQGQFEEKLFF
CDR3 DNA: TGCGCCAGCAGCACCCAGGGTCAGTTTGAAGAAAAACTGTTTTTT

D gene: NA
clone size: NA
J gene: TRBJ1-1
V gene: TRBV2
CDR3 protein: CASSGVYRETEAFF
CDR3 DNA: TGTGCCAGCAGTGGAGTTTACAGGGAGACTGAAGCTTTCTTT

D gene: NA
clone size: NA
J gene: TRBJ2-5
V gene: TRBV12-5
CDR3 protein: CASGLQTGRETQYF
CDR3 DNA: TGTGCTAGTGGTCTGCAGACGGGCCGGGAGACCCAGTACTTC

D gene: NA
clone size: NA
J gene: TRBJ2-1
V gene: TRBV5-1
CDR3 protein: CASSLDPGRYYNEQFF
CDR3 DNA: TGCGCCAGCAGCTTGGATCCGGGACGGTATTACAATGAGCAGTTCTTC

D gene: TRBD2
clone size: once
J gene: TRBJ2-7
V gene: TRBV5-1
CDR3 protein: CASSLSDRGGGSYEQYF
CDR3 DNA: TGCGCCAGCAGCTTGTCGGACCGCGGGGGAGGATCCTACGAGCAGTACTTC

D gene: NA
clone size: NA
J gene: TRBJ2-1
V gene: TRBV24-1
CDR3 protein: CATSEVAGAPHRTEQFF
CDR3 DNA: TGTGCCACCAGTGAGGTGGCGGGGGCTCCCCATCGGACTGAGCAGTTCTTC

D gene: TRBD1
clone size: NA
J gene: TRBJ1-2
V gene: TRBV29-1
CDR3 protein: CSAGGQGRPFNYGYTF
CDR3 DNA: TGCAGCGCCGGAGGACAGGGCCGACCGTTTAACTATGGCTACACCTTC

D gene: TRBD2
clone size: NA
J gene: TRBJ2-1
V gene: TRBV20-1
CDR3 protein: CRPGTSGGNEQFF
CDR3 DNA: TGCAGGCCCGGGACTAGCGGGGGTAATGAGCAGTTCTTC

D gene: NA
clone size: NA
J gene: TRBJ1-2
V gene: TRBV30
CDR3 protein: CAWSVGGDGYTF
CDR3 DNA: TGTGCCTGGAGTGTTGGTGGCGATGGCTACACCTTC

D gene: TRBD2
clone size: NA
J gene: TRBJ2-7
V gene: TRBV20-1
CDR3 protein: CSASGGLAGPSSYEQYF
CDR3 DNA: TGCAGTGCTAGTGGGGGCCTAGCGGGGCCGAGCTCCTACGAGCAGTACTTC

D gene: NA
clone size: NA
J gene: TRBJ2-3
V gene: TRBV30
CDR3 protein: CAWSGGVGTDTQYF
CDR3 DNA: TGTGCCTGGAGTGGCGGGGTAGGCACAGATACGCAGTATTTT

D gene: NA
clone size: NA
J gene: TRBJ2-7
V gene: TRBV20-1
CDR3 protein: CSANGAPSEQYF
CDR3 DNA: TGCAGTGCTAATGGGGCGCCTAGCGAGCAGTACTTC

D gene: NA
clone size: NA
J gene: TRBJ1-6
V gene: TRBV9
CDR3 protein: CASSAGPLGPPLHF
CDR3 DNA: TGTGCCAGCAGCGCCGGGCCCCTCGGTCCACCCCTCCACTTT

D gene: NA
clone size: NA
J gene: TRBJ2-1
V gene: TRBV5-1
CDR3 protein: CASSLEVLSAQFF
CDR3 DNA: TGCGCCAGCAGCTTGGAGGTATTAAGCGCCCAGTTCTTC

D gene: TRBD1
clone size: NA
J gene: TRBJ1-4
V gene: TRBV18
CDR3 protein: CASSSSPGQGGEKLFF
CDR3 DNA: TGTGCCAGCTCATCGTCACCGGGACAGGGAGGTGAAAAACTGTTTTTT

D gene: NA
clone size: NA
J gene: TRBJ2-3
V gene: TRBV20-1
CDR3 protein: CSAPKPGSTDTQYF
CDR3 DNA: TGCAGTGCCCCCAAGCCGGGAAGCACAGATACGCAGTATTTT

D gene: NA
clone size: NA
J gene: TRBJ2-7
V gene: TRBV30
CDR3 protein: CAWSVRQPYEQYF
CDR3 DNA: TGTGCCTGGAGTGTACGTCAGCCTTACGAGCAGTACTTC

D gene: TRBD1
clone size: NA
J gene: TRBJ2-5
V gene: TRBV20-1
CDR3 protein: CSASGTGAGTQYF
CDR3 DNA: TGCAGTGCTTCCGGGACAGGGGCCGGGACCCAGTACTTC

D gene: NA
clone size: NA
J gene: TRBJ2-5
V gene: TRBV7-2
CDR3 protein: CASSFSVTETQYF
CDR3 DNA: TGTGCCAGCAGCTTTAGCGTCACCGAGACCCAGTACTTC

D gene: NA
clone size: NA
J gene: TRBJ1-2
V gene: TRBV20-1
CDR3 protein: CSASQGYGYTF
CDR3 DNA: TGCAGTGCTAGCCAAGGGTATGGCTACACCTTC

D gene: NA
clone size: NA
J gene: TRBJ1-6
V gene: TRBV12-3/TRBV12-4
CDR3 protein: CASSLRQGNSPLHF
CDR3 DNA: TGTGCCAGCAGTTTGAGGCAGGGAAATTCACCCCTCCACTTT